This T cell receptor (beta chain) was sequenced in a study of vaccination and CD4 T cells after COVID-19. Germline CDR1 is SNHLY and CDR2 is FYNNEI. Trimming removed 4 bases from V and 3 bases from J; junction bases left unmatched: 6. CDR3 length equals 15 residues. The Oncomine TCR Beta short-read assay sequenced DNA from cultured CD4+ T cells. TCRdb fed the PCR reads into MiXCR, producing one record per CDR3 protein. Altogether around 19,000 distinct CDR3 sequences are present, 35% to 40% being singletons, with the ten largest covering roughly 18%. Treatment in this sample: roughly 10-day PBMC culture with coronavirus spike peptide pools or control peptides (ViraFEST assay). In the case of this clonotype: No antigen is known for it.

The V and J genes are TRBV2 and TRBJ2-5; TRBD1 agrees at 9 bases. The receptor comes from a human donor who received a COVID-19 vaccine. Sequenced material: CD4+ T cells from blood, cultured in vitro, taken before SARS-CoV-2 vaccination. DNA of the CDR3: TGTGCCAGCAGTGCCAACACAGGGGGCGAAGAGACCCAGTACTTC. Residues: CASSANTGGEETQYF.